The 8 T cell receptor beta chains below all came from one sample that was sequenced in a study of shared clonotypes between healthy human individuals. TCRdb keeps only in-frame clones here, not all; method: immunoSEQ multiplex PCR. The profile shows about 2.5 million clones, 92% of them singletons. Sequencing input: naive CD4+ T cells from PBMCs. Subset specified: CD45RA+ positively selected. These receptors were taken from a man aged 18 to 29 in good health. Some clones in this sample may be carry-over from other donors' samples.

Turning to this clone: Other DNA sequences from this sample encode an identical CDR3 as well. The chain combines TRBV9 with TRBJ2-3, with D unresolved. Germline V CDR1 and CDR2: SGDLS, YYNGEE. Deletions cut 0 bases from V and 2 bases from J, with 7 bases between. The CDR3 is 14 amino acids. The chain's CDR3 is CASSVVGITDTQYF. The CDR3 region has the DNA TGTGCCAGCAGCGTAGTTGGAATCACAGATACGCAGTATTTT.

The rearrangement uses TRBV6-5 and TRBJ1-3; D is unresolved. Trimming took 2 bases from V and 0 from J, leaving 8 bases between them. The germline CDR1 and CDR2 sequences are MNHEY and SVGAGI. The CDR3 loop spans 15 amino acids. The CDR3 region is CASSYDPDSGNTIYF. The CDR3 nucleotides read TGTGCCAGCAGTTACGATCCGGACTCTGGAAACACCATATATTTT.

This chain links TRBV4-3 with TRBJ1-4; TRBD1 is a possible D gene (6 bases). Looked up from germline, CDR1 is LGHNA and CDR2 is YSLEER. The CDR3 has 17 residues. Trimming pared 1 base from V and 3 bases from J, leaving 15 bases between. CDR3 nucleotides: TGCGCCAGCAGCCAAGGTGGAAACAGGGAGGCTAATGAAAAACTGTTTTTT. Translation gives CASSQGGNREANEKLFF.

This clone was counted only a few times. V gene TRBV11-2 combines with J gene TRBJ1-2; D unclear. The CDR3 totals 13 residues. The V gene's germline CDR1 is SGHAT and CDR2 FQNNGV. Trimming removed 6 bases at V and 7 bases at J, with 15 bases between. CDR3 coding DNA: TGTGCCAGCAGGAAACTGGGCGCTTTTGGCTACACCTTC. Its protein product is CASRKLGAFGYTF.

V is TRBV5-1 and J is TRBJ2-4; the D gene could be TRBD1 or TRBD2 (6 bases each). The CDR3 is 15 amino acids. CDR1 is SGHRS, CDR2 YFSETQ, per germline. Trimming removed 3 bases at V and 3 bases at J, with 13 bases between. The CDR3 DNA reads as TGCGCCAGCAGCTGGGGGGCCCGGGGCAAAAACATTCAGTACTTC. It yields the protein CASSWGARGKNIQYF.

This chain joins TRBV16 and TRBJ1-5; no clear D gene. The CDR3 contains 15 residues. Germline V gives CDR1 KGHSY, CDR2 FQNENV. Trimming took 3 bases from V and 1 from J, leaving 10 bases between them. CDR3: CASSQNRGSNQPQHF. CDR3 in DNA: TGTGCCAGCAGCCAGAATCGAGGGAGCAATCAGCCCCAGCATTTT.

The genes are TRBV5-1 and TRBJ2-2, with D tentatively TRBD1 (5 bases). V was pared by 1 base and J by 1 base, with 8 bases between. The CDR3 has 15 amino acids. Looked up from germline, CDR1 is SGHRS and CDR2 is YFSETQ. CDR3 nucleotides: TGCGCCAGCAGCTTGTGGACAAGGAACACCGGGGAGCTGTTTTTT. Its protein product is CASSLWTRNTGELFF.

This chain uses TRBV7-8 with TRBJ2-1, with D perhaps TRBD2 (6 bases). V was clipped by 1 base and J by 1 base, with 8 bases between them. The CDR3 runs 15 residues. Germline V CDR1 and CDR2: SGHVS, FQNEAQ. The CDR3 DNA reads as TGTGCCAGCAGCTTAGACGCGGGATCCTACAATGAGCAGTTCTTC. It encodes CASSLDAGSYNEQFF. Drawing the rest from reference TRBV7-8 and TRBJ2-1, the complete variable domain is GAGVSQSPRYKVAKRGQDVALRCDPISGHVSLFWYQQALGQGPEFLTYFQNEAQLDKSGLPSDRFFAERPEGSVSTLKIQRTQQEDSAVYLCASSLDAGSYNEQFFGPGTRLTVL.